The 30 T cell receptor beta chains reported below all come from one sample, sequenced in a study of T-cell reconstitution after alpha-beta-depleted transplantation in children. Using unique molecular identifiers, the investigators prepared the TCRbeta library. Using its own MiXCR run on the PCR reads, TCRdb lists one record per CDR3 protein. Seen here are roughly 500,000 distinct CDR3 sequences, approximately 32% observed once, and the top ten hold 2% to 3%. Sample: PBMCs from the stem cell graft donor, taken from the stem cell graft. The receptors were gathered from a human donor who donated a stem cell graft to a child with aplastic anemia.

The sample holds one count of this clonotype. The rearrangement links TRBV12-3 or TRBV12-4 to TRBJ1-2; TRBD1 agrees at 9 bases. The CDR3 totals 15 residues. Unmatched junction bases numbered 10, after V lost 7 bases and J lost 4 bases. The CDR3 spells CASTPDRGFGYGYTF. The DNA for the CDR3 is TGTGCCAGCACCCCGGACAGGGGTTTTGGCTATGGCTACACCTTC.

In its sample, this clonotype was seen a few times. The chain links TRBV4-1 to TRBJ2-2; 8 bases agree with TRBD1. The V gene end was trimmed by 3 bases and the J gene end by 3 bases; junction bases not matched to a gene: 6. Germline V gives CDR1 MGHRA, CDR2 YSYEKL. The CDR3 has 16 residues. The CDR3 nucleotides read TGCGCCAGCAGCCACGTGGACAGGGAGTACACCGGGGAGCTGTTTTTT. It translates to CASSHVDREYTGELFF.

The genes are TRBV27 and TRBJ2-1, with 9 nucleotides matching TRBD2. The CDR3 runs to 16 residues. V gave up 3 bases and J gave up 8 bases; unmatched junction bases: 11. The germline V gene has CDR1 MNHEY and CDR2 SMNVEV (reference sequence). CDR3: CASSFWRVAGDDEQFF. The CDR3 nucleotides read TGTGCCAGCAGTTTCTGGAGGGTAGCGGGAGACGATGAGCAGTTCTTC.

In this sample, this clonotype turned up once. V is TRBV12-3 or TRBV12-4 and J is TRBJ1-5, with TRBD1 as a possible D gene (5 bases). The CDR3 is made up of 14 amino acids. V lost 0 bases and J 7 bases, leaving 10 bases between the germline ends. The CDR3 nucleotides are TGTGCCAGCAGTTTAGCGTCGGGACGACAGCCCCAGCATTTT. Amino acid sequence: CASSLASGRQPQHF.

The gene calls are TRBV7-9 and TRBJ2-1; 11 bases fit TRBD2. Looked up from germline, CDR1 is SEHNR and CDR2 is FQNEAQ (reference sequence). The J segment lost 8 bases and the V segment lost 4 bases, leaving 10 bases of the junction unmatched. This CDR3 is built from 16 residues. CDR3 sequence: CASSSPTSGTSYEQFF. The CDR3 DNA is TGTGCCAGCAGCTCACCGACTAGCGGGACGTCCTATGAGCAGTTCTTC.

The chain employs TRBV5-1 and TRBJ2-6; a possible D gene is TRBD1 (5 bases). In germline, CDR1 is SGHRS, CDR2 YFSETQ. The CDR3 totals 18 residues. V lost 0 bases and J lost 4, with 17 bases in between. The CDR3 region has the DNA TGCGCCAGCAGCTTGGACCAGGGTCTAGGGTGGGGGGCCAACGTCCTGACTTTC. Amino acid sequence: CASSLDQGLGWGANVLTF.

This clonotype was picked up a small number of times. This rearrangement joins TRBV7-9 to TRBJ2-5; 7 nucleotides agree with TRBD2. CDR1 SEHNR and CDR2 FQNEAQ come from the germline V gene (reference sequence). V lost 4 bases to trimming and J lost 6 bases; unmatched junction nucleotides: 11. The CDR3 is made up of 15 amino acids. This CDR3 is CASSSSAGVGKTQYF. CDR3 nucleotide sequence: TGTGCCAGCAGCTCATCTGCGGGAGTTGGGAAGACCCAGTACTTC.

Only a few counts were recorded for this clonotype. The rearrangement uses TRBV20-1 and TRBJ2-7; 9 bases are shared with TRBD1. The CDR3 loop spans 12 amino acids. With V trimmed by 6 bases and J by 4 bases, 4 bases remained unmatched. From germline, CDR1 is DFQATT and CDR2 SNEGSKA (reference sequence). The CDR3 DNA is TGCAGTGCAGCCGGGACAGGGTACGAGCAGTACGTC. It codes for CSAAGTGYEQYV.

The chain couples TRBV27 to TRBJ2-3; TRBD2 matches at 9 bases. CDR1 is MNHEY, CDR2 SMNVEV, per germline (reference sequence). The CDR3 contains 17 residues. Losses at the gene ends were 4 bases for V and 4 bases for J; bases not matched to a gene: 12. The CDR3 sequence: CASSSAPRAGGSDTQYF. CDR3 DNA sequence: TGTGCCAGCAGTTCGGCCCCTAGAGCGGGAGGCTCAGATACGCAGTATTTT.

In this sample, this clonotype turned up a few times. The genes are TRBV6-5 and TRBJ2-5; 8 bases align to TRBD2. From germline, CDR1 is MNHEY and CDR2 SVGAGI. CDR3 length: 15 residues. The V gene end was trimmed by 0 bases and the J gene end by 7 bases; junction bases not matched to a gene: 7. CDR3: CASSYSRGGTGTQYF. The CDR3 DNA sequence: TGTGCCAGCAGTTACTCCCGGGGGGGTACAGGGACCCAGTACTTC.

Remarks on this clonotype: One end of the junction varies from germline; a read error may be responsible. This chain connects TRBV29-1 to TRBJ2-3; 7 bases match TRBD2. The CDR3 extends over 13 amino acids. Germline CDR1 reads SQVTM; CDR2 reads ANQGSEA. The CDR3 spells CSGGGVSTDTHYF. In DNA form, the CDR3 reads TGCAGCGGTGGGGGGGTGAGCACAGATACGCACTATTTT.

The CDR3 protein is CASSPGTGGVNEQFF. Written as DNA, the CDR3 is TGTGCCAGCAGTCCCGGGACAGGAGGGGTGAATGAGCAGTTCTTC. This chain joins TRBV12-3 or TRBV12-4 and TRBJ2-1; 8 bases line up with TRBD1. CDR3 length equals 15 residues. Trimming took 5 bases from V and 7 from J; bases not matched to a gene: 10.

This clonotype came up a few times. The rearrangement uses TRBV7-2 and TRBJ2-7, with TRBD2 matching over 12 bases. V dropped 8 bases and J dropped 0; count of bases not matched to a gene: 5. Per the germline V gene, CDR1 is SGHTA and CDR2 is FQGNSA. This CDR3 has 15 amino acids. The CDR3 DNA sequence: TGTGCCAGCGGTCTAGCGGGAGGGAGCTCCTACGAGCAGTACTTC. It yields the protein CASGLAGGSSYEQYF.

This clonotype has more than one count but fewer than ten. This chain joins TRBV4-3 and TRBJ2-6, with a weak D call TRBD1 (6 bases). Per germline, CDR1 LGHNA and CDR2 YSLEER. Between the trimmed V and J ends, which lost 3 bases and 0 bases, there was a span of 12 bases. This CDR3 spans 17 amino acids. CDR3 nucleotide sequence: TGCGCCAGCAGCCAGATTCACAGGGACTCTGGGGCCAACGTCCTGACTTTC. This encodes CASSQIHRDSGANVLTF.

The table lists this clonotype with a few counts. This chain links TRBV28 with TRBJ2-3, with 7 bases aligning to TRBD2. The CDR3 runs to 15 residues. With V trimmed by 6 bases and J by 2 bases, 8 bases remained unmatched. Germline V gene sequence: CDR1 MDHEN, CDR2 SYDVKM. This CDR3 is CASSTTSEATDTQYF. The CDR3 DNA reads TGTGCCAGCAGCACCACTAGCGAGGCCACAGATACGCAGTATTTT.

The DNA for the CDR3 is TGTGCCAGCAGCTTATTTGATGAGCAGTTCTTC. Its protein is CASSLFDEQFF. The chain is built from TRBV7-9 and TRBJ2-1; D is ambiguous. The CDR3 totals 11 residues. V lost 2 bases and J lost 8, with 4 bases in between. Germline assignment: CDR1 SEHNR and CDR2 FQNEAQ (reference sequence).

This chain connects TRBV9 to TRBJ2-5; 10 bases align to TRBD2. V was clipped by 3 bases and J by 4 bases; unmatched bases: 12. The germline V gene has CDR1 SGDLS and CDR2 YYNGEE. This CDR3 region has 17 residues. The CDR3 sequence is CASSAQSPSGRGETQYF. The CDR3 DNA reads TGTGCCAGCAGCGCACAAAGCCCTAGCGGGAGAGGAGAGACCCAGTACTTC.

This chain joins TRBV5-5 and TRBJ2-3; 7 positions agree with TRBD2. Germline CDR1 and CDR2: SGHKS and YYEKEE (reference sequence). V gave up 3 bases and J gave up 3 bases; unmatched junction bases: 7. This CDR3 region has 15 residues. This CDR3 reads CASSWGGGETDTQYF. CDR3 bases: TGTGCCAGCAGCTGGGGGGGAGGTGAAACAGATACGCAGTATTTT.

In this sample, this clonotype turned up a few times. The chain has TRBV7-2 and TRBJ2-5; D may match TRBD1 or TRBD2 (7 bases each). Between the trimmed V and J ends, which lost 5 bases and 4 bases, there was a span of 14 bases. Germline V lookup: CDR1 SGHTA, CDR2 FQGNSA. The length of the CDR3 is 14 residues. As DNA, the CDR3 is TGTGCCAGCAGCCGACAGGGAGGGCCAGAGACCCAGTACTTC. Amino acid sequence: CASSRQGGPETQYF.

This clonotype was counted only a few times. J is TRBJ2-6 and V is TRBV10-3; the D gene is possibly TRBD1 (5 bases). The CDR3 is made up of 14 amino acids. Germline loops: CDR1 ENHRY, CDR2 SYGVKD. The ends were cut back, 3 bases at V and 4 bases at J, with 7 bases in the middle. CDR3 coding DNA: TGTGCCATCAGTGACAGGGTCGGGGCCAACGTCCTGACTTTC. Its protein product is CAISDRVGANVLTF.

The rearrangement uses TRBV6-2 or TRBV6-3 and TRBJ1-5; D is undetermined. The germline V gene has CDR1 MNHEY and CDR2 SVGEGT. This CDR3 has 14 residues. V dropped 0 bases and J dropped 5 bases, with 8 bases sitting between them. CDR3 in DNA: TGTGCCAGCAGTTACTCGGAAGGAGATCAGCCCCAGCATTTT. This sequence encodes CASSYSEGDQPQHF.

This clonotype was counted at least ten times. The chain uses TRBV18 and TRBJ1-1; D gene uncertain. Per the germline V gene, CDR1 is KGHSH and CDR2 is LQKENI. Trimming stripped 8 bases from V and 5 bases from J, with 9 bases between. The CDR3 loop spans 11 amino acids. The CDR3 spells CASSLETEAFF. As DNA, the CDR3 is TGTGCCAGCAGTTTAGAGACTGAAGCTTTCTTT.

The sample holds a few counts of this clonotype. The chain combines TRBV5-1 with TRBJ1-2, with 9 bases that match TRBD1. The CDR3 is made up of 17 amino acids. Losses at the gene ends were 5 bases for V and 2 bases for J; bases not matched to a gene: 13. CDR1 is SGHRS, CDR2 YFSETQ, per germline. CDR3 loop: CASSGSSGTGPNYGYTF. The CDR3 nucleotides read TGCGCCAGCAGTGGTTCTAGCGGGACAGGGCCCAACTATGGCTACACCTTC. The variable domain in full, completed from reference TRBV5-1 and TRBJ1-2, reads KAGVTQTPRYLIKTRGQQVTLSCSPISGHRSVSWYQQTPGQGLQFLFEYFSETQRNKGNFPGRFSGRQFSNSRSEMNVSTLELGDSALYLCASSGSSGTGPNYGYTFGSGTRLTVV.

The chain is built from TRBV30 and TRBJ2-2; D not certain. The V end lost 1 base, the J end lost 1 base, and 1 base lay between the germline ends. Germline V gene lookup returns CDR1 GTSNPN and CDR2 SVGIG (reference sequence). This CDR3 comprises 12 residues. CDR3 residues: CAWSGNTGELFF. CDR3 nucleotides: TGTGCCTGGAGTGGGAACACCGGGGAGCTGTTTTTT.

The chain couples TRBV27 to TRBJ2-7, with 7 nucleotides matching TRBD1. With V trimmed by 3 bases and J by 5 bases, 4 bases remained unmatched. This CDR3 has 13 residues. Looked up from germline, CDR1 is MNHEY and CDR2 is SMNVEV (reference sequence). The CDR3 region is CASSLTGWDEQYV. Here the CDR3 DNA reads TGTGCCAGCAGTTTGACAGGGTGGGACGAGCAGTACGTC.

This clonotype was recorded many times. The gene calls are TRBV5-1 and TRBJ2-3; TRBD1 matches at 9 bases. The CDR3 runs to 16 residues. The V gene end was trimmed by 4 bases and the J gene end by 1 base; junction bases not matched to a gene: 7. Germline CDR1 is SGHRS and CDR2 is YFSETQ. The DNA of the CDR3 is TGCGCCAGCAGCCCCCCGGGACAGGGACGCACAGATACGCAGTATTTT. This gives the protein CASSPPGQGRTDTQYF. The entire variable domain, with the rest obtained from reference TRBV5-1 and TRBJ2-3, is as follows: KAGVTQTPRYLIKTRGQQVTLSCSPISGHRSVSWYQQTPGQGLQFLFEYFSETQRNKGNFPGRFSGRQFSNSRSEMNVSTLELGDSALYLCASSPPGQGRTDTQYFGPGTRLTVL.

This chain joins TRBV7-2 and TRBJ2-7; TRBD2 matches at 8 bases. The germline V gene encodes CDR1 SGHTA and CDR2 FQGNSA. V trimming: 5 bases; J trimming: 4 bases; junction bases outside the gene matches: 10. The CDR3 contains 15 residues. CDR3 coding DNA: TGTGCCAGCAGCACTTCGTCGGGGGGGAATTACGAGCAGTACTTC. Translating gives CASSTSSGGNYEQYF.

The chain uses TRBV24-1 and TRBJ2-7; tentative D call: TRBD1 (5 bases). V lost 7 bases to trimming and J lost 0 bases, with 9 bases between them. The length of the CDR3 is 13 residues. Per germline, CDR1 KGHDR and CDR2 SFDVKD. This CDR3 reads CATRSRDSYEQYF. The DNA of the CDR3 is TGTGCCACCAGATCCAGGGACTCCTACGAGCAGTACTTC.

The chain has TRBV6-2 or TRBV6-3 and TRBJ2-2; 10 nucleotides line up with TRBD2. The CDR3 totals 17 residues. The germline CDR1 and CDR2 sequences are MNHEY and SVGEGT. The junction had 7 bases not matched to a gene; V was cut back by 0 bases and J by 6 bases. CDR3 protein: CASSYSKTSGTAGELFF. As DNA, the CDR3 is TGTGCCAGCAGTTACTCGAAAACTAGCGGGACCGCCGGGGAGCTGTTTTTT.

The rearrangement joins TRBV27 to TRBJ2-7, with TRBD2 matching 7 bases. The V gene's germline CDR1 is MNHEY and CDR2 SMNVEV (reference sequence). The V and J ends lost 2 bases and 0 bases, in that order; junction bases with no gene match: 4. The CDR3 totals 15 residues. CDR3 in DNA: TGTGCCAGCAGTTTAAGGGGAGGGAGCTCCTACGAGCAGTACTTC. Translation gives CASSLRGGSSYEQYF.